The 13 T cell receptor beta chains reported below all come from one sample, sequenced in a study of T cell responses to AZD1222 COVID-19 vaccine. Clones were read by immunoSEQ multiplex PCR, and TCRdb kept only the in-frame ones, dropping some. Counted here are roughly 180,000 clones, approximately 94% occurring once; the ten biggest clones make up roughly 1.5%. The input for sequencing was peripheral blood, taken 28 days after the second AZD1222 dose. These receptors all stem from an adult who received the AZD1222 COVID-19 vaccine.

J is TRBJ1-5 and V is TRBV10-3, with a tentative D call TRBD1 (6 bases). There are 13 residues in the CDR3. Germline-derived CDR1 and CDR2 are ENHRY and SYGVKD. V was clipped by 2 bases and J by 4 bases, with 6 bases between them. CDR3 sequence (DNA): TGTGCCATCAGTGAGGGGACAAATCAGCCCCAGCATTTT. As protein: CAISEGTNQPQHF.

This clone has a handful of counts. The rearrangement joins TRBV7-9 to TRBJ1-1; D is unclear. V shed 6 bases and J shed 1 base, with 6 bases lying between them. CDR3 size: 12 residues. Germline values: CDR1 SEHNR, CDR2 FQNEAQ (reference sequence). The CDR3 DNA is TGTGCCAGCAGTATGGGGAACACTGAAGCTTTCTTT. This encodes CASSMGNTEAFF.

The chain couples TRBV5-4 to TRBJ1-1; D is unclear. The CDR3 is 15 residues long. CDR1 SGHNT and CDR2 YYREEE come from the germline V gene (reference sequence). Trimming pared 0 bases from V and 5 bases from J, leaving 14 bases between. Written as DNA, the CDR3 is TGTGCCAGCAGCTTGGATCCGGGGTCGACGACTGAAGCTTTCTTT. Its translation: CASSLDPGSTTEAFF. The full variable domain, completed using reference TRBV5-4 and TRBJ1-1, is ETGVTQSPTHLIKTRGQQVTLRCSSQSGHNTVSWYQQALGQGPQFIFQYYREEENGRGNFPPRFSGLQFPNYSSELNVNALELDDSALYLCASSLDPGSTTEAFFGQGTRLTVV.

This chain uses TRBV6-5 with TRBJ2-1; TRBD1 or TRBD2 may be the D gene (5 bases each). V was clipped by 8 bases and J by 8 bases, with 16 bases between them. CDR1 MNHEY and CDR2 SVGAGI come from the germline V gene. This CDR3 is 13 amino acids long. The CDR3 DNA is TGTGCCAGCGGCGACCGGGGCCCCTATGAGCAGTTCTTC. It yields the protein CASGDRGPYEQFF.

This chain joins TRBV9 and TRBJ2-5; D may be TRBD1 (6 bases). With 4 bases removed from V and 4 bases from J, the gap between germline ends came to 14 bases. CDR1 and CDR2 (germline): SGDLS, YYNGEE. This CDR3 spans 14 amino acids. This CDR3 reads CASSTGTGSETQYF. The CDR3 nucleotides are TGTGCCAGCAGCACCGGAACAGGGTCAGAGACCCAGTACTTC.

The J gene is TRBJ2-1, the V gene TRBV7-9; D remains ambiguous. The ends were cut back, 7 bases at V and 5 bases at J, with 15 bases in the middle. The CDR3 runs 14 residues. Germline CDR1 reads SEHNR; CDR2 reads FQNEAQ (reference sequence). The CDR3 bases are TGTGCCAGCACCTGGTTTTCGGCGAACAATGAGCAGTTCTTC. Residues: CASTWFSANNEQFF.

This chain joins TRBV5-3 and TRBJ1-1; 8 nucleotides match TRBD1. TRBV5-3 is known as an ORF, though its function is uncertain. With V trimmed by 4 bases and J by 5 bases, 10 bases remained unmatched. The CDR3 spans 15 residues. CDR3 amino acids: CARSADQGADTEAFF. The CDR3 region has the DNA TGTGCCAGAAGCGCCGATCAGGGGGCGGATACTGAAGCTTTCTTT.

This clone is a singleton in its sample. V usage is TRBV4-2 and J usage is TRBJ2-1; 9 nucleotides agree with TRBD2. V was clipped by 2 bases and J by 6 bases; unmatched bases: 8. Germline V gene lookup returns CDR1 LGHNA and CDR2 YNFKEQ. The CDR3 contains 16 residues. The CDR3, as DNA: TGTGCCAGCAGCCAACTTAGCGGGAGCTATTCCAATGAGCAGTTCTTC. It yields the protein CASSQLSGSYSNEQFF.

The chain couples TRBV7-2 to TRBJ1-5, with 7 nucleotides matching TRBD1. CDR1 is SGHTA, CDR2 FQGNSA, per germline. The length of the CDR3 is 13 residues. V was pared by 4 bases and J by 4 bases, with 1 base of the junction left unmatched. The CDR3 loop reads CASSSGQNQPQHF. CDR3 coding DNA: TGTGCCAGCAGCTCGGGACAGAATCAGCCCCAGCATTTT.

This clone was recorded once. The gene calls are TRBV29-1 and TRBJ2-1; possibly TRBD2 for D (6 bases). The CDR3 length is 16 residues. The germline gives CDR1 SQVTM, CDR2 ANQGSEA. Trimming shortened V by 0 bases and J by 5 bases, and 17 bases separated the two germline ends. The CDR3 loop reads CSVEEALGGLDNEQFF. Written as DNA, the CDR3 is TGCAGCGTTGAAGAGGCGTTGGGGGGTTTAGACAATGAGCAGTTCTTC.

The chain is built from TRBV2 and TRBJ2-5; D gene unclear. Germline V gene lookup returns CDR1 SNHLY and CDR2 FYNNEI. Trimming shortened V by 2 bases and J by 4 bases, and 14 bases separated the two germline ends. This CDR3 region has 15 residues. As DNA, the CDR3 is TGTGCCAGCAGTGAATCGGCCGTATGGGGAGAGACCCAGTACTTC. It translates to CASSESAVWGETQYF.

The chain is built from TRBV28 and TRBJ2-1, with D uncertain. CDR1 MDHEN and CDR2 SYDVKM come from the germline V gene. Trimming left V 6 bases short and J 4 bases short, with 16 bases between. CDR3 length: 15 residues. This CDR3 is CASRDGSHLYNEQFF. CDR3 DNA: TGTGCCAGCAGGGACGGATCACATCTGTACAATGAGCAGTTCTTC.

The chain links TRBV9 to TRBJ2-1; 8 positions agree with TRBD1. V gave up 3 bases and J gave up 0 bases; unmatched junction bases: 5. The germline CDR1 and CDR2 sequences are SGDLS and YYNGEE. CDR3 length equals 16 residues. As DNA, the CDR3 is TGTGCCAGCAGCGGGAGACAGGGGATCTCCTACAATGAGCAGTTCTTC. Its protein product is CASSGRQGISYNEQFF.